This T cell receptor beta chain is from a study of STAT5B mutations in CD4+ large granular lymphocyte leukemia. The CDR3 spans 15 residues. J gave up 3 bases and V 5 bases, and 7 bases lay outside the gene matches. CDR1 is SEHNR, CDR2 FQNEAQ, per germline (reference sequence). The method was immunoSEQ multiplex PCR; TCRdb's version includes in-frame clones alone and lacks a portion of them. The table lists 31,000 or so clones, roughly three quarters of them singletons. The sequencing input was CD4+ T cells from blood buffy coats. The rearrangement joins TRBV7-9 to TRBJ2-5; 9 nucleotides agree with TRBD2. The clonotype was recovered from a human donor in good health. The CDR3, as DNA: TGTGCCAGCAGCGACGGACTAGCGCGGGAAGAGACCCAGTACTTC. It encodes CASSDGLAREETQYF. The entire variable domain, with the rest obtained from reference TRBV7-9 and TRBJ2-5, is as follows: DTGVSQNPRHKITKRGQNVTFRCDPISEHNRLYWYRQTLGQGPEFLTYFQNEAQLEKSRLLSDRFSAERPKGSFSTLEIQRTEQGDSAMYLCASSDGLAREETQYFGPGTRLLVL.